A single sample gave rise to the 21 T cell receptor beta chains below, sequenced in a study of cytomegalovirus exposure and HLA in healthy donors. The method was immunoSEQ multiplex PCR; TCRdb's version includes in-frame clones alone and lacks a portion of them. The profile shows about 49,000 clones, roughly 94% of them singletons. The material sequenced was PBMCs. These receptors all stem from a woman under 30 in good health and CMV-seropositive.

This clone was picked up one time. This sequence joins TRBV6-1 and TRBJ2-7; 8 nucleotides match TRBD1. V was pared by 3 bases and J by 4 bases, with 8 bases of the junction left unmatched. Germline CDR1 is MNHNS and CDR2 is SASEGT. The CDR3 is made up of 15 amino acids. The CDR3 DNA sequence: TGTGCCAGCAGTGACTCGGCAGGGGGCAGTTACGAGCAGTACTTC. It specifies CASSDSAGGSYEQYF.

CDR3 DNA sequence: TGTGCCAGCAGGCCCCAGGGAGGAGGATCCTATGGCTACACCTTC. This encodes CASRPQGGGSYGYTF. The chain employs TRBV6-5 and TRBJ1-2, with TRBD1 as a possible D gene (5 bases). Trimming pared 6 bases from V and 4 bases from J, leaving 18 bases between. Germline assignment: CDR1 MNHEY and CDR2 SVGAGI. This CDR3 comprises 15 residues.

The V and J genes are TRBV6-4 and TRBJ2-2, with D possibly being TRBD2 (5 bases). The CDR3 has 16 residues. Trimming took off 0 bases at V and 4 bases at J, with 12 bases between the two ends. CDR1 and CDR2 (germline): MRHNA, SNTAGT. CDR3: CASSDSAEDGTGELFF. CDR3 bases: TGTGCCAGCAGTGACTCAGCGGAAGACGGCACCGGGGAGCTGTTTTTT.

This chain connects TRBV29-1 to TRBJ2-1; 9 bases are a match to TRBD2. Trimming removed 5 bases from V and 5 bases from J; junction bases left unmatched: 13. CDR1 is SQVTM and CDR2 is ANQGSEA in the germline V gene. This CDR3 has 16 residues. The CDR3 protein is CSVNLRSSGNHNEQFF. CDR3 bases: TGCAGCGTTAACCTTCGGTCTAGCGGGAATCACAATGAGCAGTTCTTC.

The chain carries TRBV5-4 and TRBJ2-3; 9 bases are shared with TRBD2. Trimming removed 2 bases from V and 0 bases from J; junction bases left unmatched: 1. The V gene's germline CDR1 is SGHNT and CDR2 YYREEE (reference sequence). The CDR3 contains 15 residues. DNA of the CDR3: TGTGCCAGCAGCTTTGCGGGAGGGAGCACAGATACGCAGTATTTT. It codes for CASSFAGGSTDTQYF.

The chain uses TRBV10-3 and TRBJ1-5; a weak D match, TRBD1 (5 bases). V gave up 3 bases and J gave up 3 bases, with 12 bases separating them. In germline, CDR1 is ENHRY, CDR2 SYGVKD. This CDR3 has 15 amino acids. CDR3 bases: TGTGCCATCAGTGAAGGGGAAGGGCTCAATCAGCCCCAGCATTTT. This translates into CAISEGEGLNQPQHF.

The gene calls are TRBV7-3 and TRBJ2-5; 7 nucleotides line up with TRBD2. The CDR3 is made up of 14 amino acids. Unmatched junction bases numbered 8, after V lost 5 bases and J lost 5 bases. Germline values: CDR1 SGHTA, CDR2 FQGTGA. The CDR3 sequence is CASSVTSGGETQYF. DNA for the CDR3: TGTGCCAGCAGCGTCACCTCCGGGGGGGAGACCCAGTACTTC.

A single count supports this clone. As DNA, the CDR3 is TGTGCCAGCAGTGAAGATAGACAGGGCTGGGGCTACACCTTC. Amino acid sequence: CASSEDRQGWGYTF. V and J are TRBV6-1 and TRBJ1-2, with 7 bases fitting TRBD1. The CDR3 is made up of 14 amino acids. The V gene's germline CDR1 is MNHNS and CDR2 SASEGT. V dropped 1 base and J dropped 8; count of bases not matched to a gene: 7.

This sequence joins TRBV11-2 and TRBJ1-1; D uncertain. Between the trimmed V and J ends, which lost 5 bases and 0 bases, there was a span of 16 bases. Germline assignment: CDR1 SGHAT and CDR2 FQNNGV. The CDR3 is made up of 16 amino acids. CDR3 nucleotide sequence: TGTGCCAGCAGCCCCCGTACAGCTATCATGAACACTGAAGCTTTCTTT. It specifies CASSPRTAIMNTEAFF.

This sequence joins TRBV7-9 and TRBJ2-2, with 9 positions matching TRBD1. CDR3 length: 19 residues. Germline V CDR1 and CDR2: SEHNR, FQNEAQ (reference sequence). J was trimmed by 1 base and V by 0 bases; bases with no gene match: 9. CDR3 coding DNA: TGTGCCAGCAGCTTAGCGCTTCTGGGACAGGGAGAGAACACCGGGGAGCTGTTTTTT. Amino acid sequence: CASSLALLGQGENTGELFF.

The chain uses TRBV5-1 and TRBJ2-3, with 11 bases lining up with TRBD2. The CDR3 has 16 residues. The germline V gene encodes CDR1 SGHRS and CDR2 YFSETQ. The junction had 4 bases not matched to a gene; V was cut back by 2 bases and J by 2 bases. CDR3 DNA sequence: TGCGCCAGCAGCTTAACTAGCGGGGGTTACACAGATACGCAGTATTTT. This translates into CASSLTSGGYTDTQYF.

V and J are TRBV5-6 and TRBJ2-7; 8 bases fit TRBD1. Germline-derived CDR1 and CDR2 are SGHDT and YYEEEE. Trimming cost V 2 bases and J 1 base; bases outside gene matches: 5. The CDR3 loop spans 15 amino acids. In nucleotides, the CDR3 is TGTGCCAGCAGCTTCAGGGGGCGTATTTCCTACGAGCAGTACTTC. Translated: CASSFRGRISYEQYF.

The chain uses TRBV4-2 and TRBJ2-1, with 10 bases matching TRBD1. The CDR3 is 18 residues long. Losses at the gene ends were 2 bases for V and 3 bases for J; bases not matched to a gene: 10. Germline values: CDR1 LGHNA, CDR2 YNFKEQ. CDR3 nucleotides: TGTGCCAGCAGCCAACCCATAGACGGGACAGGGGTCTACAATGAGCAGTTCTTC. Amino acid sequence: CASSQPIDGTGVYNEQFF.

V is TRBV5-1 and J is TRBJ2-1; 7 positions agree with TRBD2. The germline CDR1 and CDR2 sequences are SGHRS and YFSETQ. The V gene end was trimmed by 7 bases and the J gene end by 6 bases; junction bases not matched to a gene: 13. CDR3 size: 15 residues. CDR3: CASGEGGTVGNEQFF. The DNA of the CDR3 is TGCGCCAGCGGGGAGGGAGGCACCGTTGGCAATGAGCAGTTCTTC. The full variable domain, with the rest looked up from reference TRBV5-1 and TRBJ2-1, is KAGVTQTPRYLIKTRGQQVTLSCSPISGHRSVSWYQQTPGQGLQFLFEYFSETQRNKGNFPGRFSGRQFSNSRSEMNVSTLELGDSALYLCASGEGGTVGNEQFFGPGTRLTVL.

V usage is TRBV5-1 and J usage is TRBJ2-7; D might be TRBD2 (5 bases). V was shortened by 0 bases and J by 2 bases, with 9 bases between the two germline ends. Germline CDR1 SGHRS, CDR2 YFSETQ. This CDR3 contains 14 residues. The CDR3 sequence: CASSLAGMPYEQYF. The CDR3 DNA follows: TGCGCCAGCAGCTTGGCCGGGATGCCCTACGAGCAGTACTTC.

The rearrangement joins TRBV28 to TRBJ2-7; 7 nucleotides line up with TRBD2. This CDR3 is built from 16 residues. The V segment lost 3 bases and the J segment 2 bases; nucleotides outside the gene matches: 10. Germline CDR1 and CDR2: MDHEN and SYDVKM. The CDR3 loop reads CASSFSPSGSTYEQYF. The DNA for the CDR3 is TGTGCCAGCAGTTTCTCCCCTAGCGGCAGTACCTACGAGCAGTACTTC.

CDR3 amino acids: CASMSRGLTEAFF. CDR3 coding DNA: TGTGCCAGCATGTCCAGGGGCTTGACTGAAGCTTTCTTT. The chain employs TRBV28 and TRBJ1-1, with D possibly matching TRBD1 (6 bases). The CDR3 runs 13 residues. The germline V and J ends were trimmed by 7 bases and 5 bases, with 14 bases remaining between them. The germline CDR1 and CDR2 sequences are MDHEN and SYDVKM.

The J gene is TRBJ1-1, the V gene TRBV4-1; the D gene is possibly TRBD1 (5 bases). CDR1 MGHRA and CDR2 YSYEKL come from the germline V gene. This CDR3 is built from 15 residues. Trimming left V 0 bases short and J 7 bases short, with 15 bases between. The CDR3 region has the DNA TGCGCCAGCAGCCAAGATGGGGCCAGGGTCAGTGAAGCTTTCTTT. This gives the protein CASSQDGARVSEAFF.

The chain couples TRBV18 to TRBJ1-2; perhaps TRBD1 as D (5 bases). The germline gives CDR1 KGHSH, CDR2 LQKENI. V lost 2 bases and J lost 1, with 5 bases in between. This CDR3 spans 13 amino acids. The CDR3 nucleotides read TGTGCCAGCTCACCAGACAGTAACTATGGCTACACCTTC. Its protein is CASSPDSNYGYTF.

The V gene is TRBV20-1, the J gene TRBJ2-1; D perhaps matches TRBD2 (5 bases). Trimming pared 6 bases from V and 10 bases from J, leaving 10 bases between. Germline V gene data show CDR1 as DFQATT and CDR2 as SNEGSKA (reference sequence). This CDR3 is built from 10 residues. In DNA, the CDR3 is TGCAGTGCCCGTTGGGAGGAGCAGTTCTTC. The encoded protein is CSARWEEQFF.

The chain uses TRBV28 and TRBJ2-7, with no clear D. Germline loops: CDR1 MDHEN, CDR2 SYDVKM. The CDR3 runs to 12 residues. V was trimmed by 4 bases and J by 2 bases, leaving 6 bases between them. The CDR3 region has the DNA TGTGCCAGCAGTTCCCGGGCCTACGAGCAGTACTTC. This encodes CASSSRAYEQYF.